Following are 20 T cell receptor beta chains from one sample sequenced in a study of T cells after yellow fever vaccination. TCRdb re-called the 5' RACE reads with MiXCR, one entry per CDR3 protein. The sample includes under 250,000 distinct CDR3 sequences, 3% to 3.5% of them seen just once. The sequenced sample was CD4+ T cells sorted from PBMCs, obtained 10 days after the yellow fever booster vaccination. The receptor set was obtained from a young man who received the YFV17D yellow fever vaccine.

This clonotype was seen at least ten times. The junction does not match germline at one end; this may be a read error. The CDR3 DNA reads as TGTGCCAGCAGCTTAACTGGCGGGCAAGAGACCCAGTACTTC. As protein: CASSLTGGQETQYF. The chain recombines TRBV5-1 with TRBJ2-5; a possible D gene is TRBD2 (5 bases). This CDR3 contains 14 residues. The germline V gene has CDR1 SGHRS and CDR2 YFSETQ.

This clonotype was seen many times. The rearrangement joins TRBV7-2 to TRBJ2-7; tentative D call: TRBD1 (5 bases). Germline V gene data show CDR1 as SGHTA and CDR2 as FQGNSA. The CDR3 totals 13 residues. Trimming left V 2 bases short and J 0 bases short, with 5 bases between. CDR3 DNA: TGTGCCAGCAGCTTAAGGGGCTCCTACGAGCAGTACTTC. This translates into CASSLRGSYEQYF.

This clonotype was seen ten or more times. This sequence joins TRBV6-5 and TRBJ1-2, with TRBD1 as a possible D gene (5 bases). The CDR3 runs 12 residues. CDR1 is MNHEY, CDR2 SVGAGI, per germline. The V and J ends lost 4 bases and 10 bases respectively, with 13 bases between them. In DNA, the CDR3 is TGTGCCAGCAGTTCAGGCGCGGGGCACTACACCTTC. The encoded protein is CASSSGAGHYTF.

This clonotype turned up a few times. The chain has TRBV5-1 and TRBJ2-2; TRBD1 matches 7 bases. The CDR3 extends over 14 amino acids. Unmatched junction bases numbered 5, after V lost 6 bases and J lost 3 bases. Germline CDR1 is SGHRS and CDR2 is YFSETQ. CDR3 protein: CASKSQGDTGELFF. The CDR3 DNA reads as TGCGCCAGCAAGAGTCAGGGGGACACCGGGGAGCTGTTTTTT.

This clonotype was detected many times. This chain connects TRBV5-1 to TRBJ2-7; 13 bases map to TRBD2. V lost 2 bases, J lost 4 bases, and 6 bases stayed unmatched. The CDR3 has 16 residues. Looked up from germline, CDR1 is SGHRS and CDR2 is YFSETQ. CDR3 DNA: TGCGCCAGCAGCTTTGGACTAGCGGGGGCAGAGTACGAGCAGTACTTC. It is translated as CASSFGLAGAEYEQYF. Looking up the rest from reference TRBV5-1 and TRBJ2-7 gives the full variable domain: KAGVTQTPRYLIKTRGQQVTLSCSPISGHRSVSWYQQTPGQGLQFLFEYFSETQRNKGNFPGRFSGRQFSNSRSEMNVSTLELGDSALYLCASSFGLAGAEYEQYFGPGTRLTVT.

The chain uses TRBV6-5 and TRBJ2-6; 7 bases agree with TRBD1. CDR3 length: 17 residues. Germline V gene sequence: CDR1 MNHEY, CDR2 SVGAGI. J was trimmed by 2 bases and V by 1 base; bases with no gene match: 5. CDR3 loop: CASSYFLGGAGANVLTF. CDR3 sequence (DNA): TGTGCCAGCAGTTACTTTTTAGGGGGCGCTGGGGCCAACGTCCTGACTTTC.

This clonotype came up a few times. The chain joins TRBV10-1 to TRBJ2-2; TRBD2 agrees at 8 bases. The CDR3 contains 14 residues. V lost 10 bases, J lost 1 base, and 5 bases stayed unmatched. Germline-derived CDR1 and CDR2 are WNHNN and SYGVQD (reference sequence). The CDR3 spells CATRAGENTGELFF. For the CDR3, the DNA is TGCGCCACCAGAGCGGGGGAGAACACCGGGGAGCTGTTTTTT.

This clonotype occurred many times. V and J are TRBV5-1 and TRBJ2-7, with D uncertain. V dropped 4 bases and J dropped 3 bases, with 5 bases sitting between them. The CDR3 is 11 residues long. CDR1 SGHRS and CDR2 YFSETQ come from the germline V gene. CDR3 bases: TGCGCCAGCAGCCTGCACTACGAGCAGTACGTC. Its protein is CASSLHYEQYV.

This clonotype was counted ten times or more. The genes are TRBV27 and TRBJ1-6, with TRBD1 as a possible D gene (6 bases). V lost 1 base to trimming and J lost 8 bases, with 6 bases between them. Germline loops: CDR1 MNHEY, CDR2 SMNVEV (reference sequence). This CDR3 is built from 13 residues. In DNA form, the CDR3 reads TGTGCCAGCAGTTTATACAGGGATTCACCCCTCCACTTT. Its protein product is CASSLYRDSPLHF.

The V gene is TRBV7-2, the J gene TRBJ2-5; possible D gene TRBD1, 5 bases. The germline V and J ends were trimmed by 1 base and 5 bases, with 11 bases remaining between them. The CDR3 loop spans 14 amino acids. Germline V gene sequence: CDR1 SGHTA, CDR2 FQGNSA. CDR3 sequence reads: CASSLVQGMETQYF. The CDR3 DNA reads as TGTGCCAGCAGCTTAGTTCAGGGAATGGAGACCCAGTACTTC.

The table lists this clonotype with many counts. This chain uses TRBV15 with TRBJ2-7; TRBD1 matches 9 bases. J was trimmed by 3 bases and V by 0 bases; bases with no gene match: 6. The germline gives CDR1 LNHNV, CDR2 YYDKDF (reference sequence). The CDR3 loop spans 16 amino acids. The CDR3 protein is CATSRDTGTGIYEQYF. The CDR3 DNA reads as TGTGCCACCAGCAGAGATACGGGGACAGGGATCTACGAGCAGTACTTC.

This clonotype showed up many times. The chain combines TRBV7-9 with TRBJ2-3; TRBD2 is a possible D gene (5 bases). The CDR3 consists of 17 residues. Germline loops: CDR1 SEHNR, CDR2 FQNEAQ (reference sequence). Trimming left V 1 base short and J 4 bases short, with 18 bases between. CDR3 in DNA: TGTGCCAGCAGCTTAGGTCTGGGAGTAGGACTGGCAGATACGCAGTATTTT. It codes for CASSLGLGVGLADTQYF.

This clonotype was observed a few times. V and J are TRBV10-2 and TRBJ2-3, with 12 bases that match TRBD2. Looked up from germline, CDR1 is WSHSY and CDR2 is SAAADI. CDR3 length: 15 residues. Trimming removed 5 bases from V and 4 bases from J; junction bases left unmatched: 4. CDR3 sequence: CASSTTSGGPDTQYF. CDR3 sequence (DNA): TGCGCCAGCAGTACGACTAGCGGGGGTCCAGATACGCAGTATTTT.

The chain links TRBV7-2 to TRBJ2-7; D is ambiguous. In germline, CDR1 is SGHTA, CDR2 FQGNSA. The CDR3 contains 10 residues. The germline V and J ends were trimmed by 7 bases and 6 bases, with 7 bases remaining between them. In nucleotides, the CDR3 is TGTGCCAGCACCCCCCCCGAGCAGTACGTC. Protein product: CASTPPEQYV.

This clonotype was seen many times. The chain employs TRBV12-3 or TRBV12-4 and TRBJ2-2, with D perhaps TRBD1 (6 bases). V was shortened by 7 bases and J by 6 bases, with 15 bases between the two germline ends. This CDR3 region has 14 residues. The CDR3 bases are TGTGCCAGCAATCGGGGTGGGGGCGCCGGGGAGCTGTTTTTT. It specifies CASNRGGGAGELFF.

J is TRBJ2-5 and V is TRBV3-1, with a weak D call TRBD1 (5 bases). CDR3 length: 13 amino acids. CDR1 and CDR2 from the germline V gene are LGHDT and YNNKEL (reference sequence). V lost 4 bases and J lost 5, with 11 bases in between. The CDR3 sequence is CASSRPRAETQYF. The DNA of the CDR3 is TGTGCCAGCAGCCGCCCCAGGGCGGAGACCCAGTACTTC.

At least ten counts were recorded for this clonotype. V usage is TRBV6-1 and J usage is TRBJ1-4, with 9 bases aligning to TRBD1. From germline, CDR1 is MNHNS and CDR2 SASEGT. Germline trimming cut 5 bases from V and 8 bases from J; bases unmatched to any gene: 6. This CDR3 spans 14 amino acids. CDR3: CASSLTGGDEKLFF. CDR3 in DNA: TGTGCCAGCAGTTTGACAGGGGGGGACGAAAAACTGTTTTTT.

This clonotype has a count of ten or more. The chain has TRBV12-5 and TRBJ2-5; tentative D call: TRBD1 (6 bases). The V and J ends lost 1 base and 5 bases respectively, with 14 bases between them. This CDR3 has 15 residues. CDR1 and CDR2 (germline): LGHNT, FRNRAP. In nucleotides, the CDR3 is TGTGCTAGTGGTTTGGGCGCAGGGGTCCGGGAGACCCAGTACTTC. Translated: CASGLGAGVRETQYF.

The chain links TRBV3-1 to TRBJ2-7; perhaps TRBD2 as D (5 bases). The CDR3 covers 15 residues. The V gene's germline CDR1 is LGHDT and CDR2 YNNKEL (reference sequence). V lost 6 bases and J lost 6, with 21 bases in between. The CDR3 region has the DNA TGTGCCAGCAGTGCTAGCTTGTCTAGGTCGGGCGAGCAGTACGTC. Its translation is CASSASLSRSGEQYV.

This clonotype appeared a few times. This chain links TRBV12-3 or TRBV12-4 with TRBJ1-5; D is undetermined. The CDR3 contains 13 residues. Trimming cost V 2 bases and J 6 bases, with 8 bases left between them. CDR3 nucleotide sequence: TGTGCCAGCAGTTTATTCAACTTTCAGCCCCAGCATTTT. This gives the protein CASSLFNFQPQHF.